This TCR beta chain was captured in a study of T cell changes during pregnancy in multiple sclerosis. The assay was immunoSEQ multiplex PCR, and TCRdb's table has in-frame clones only and misses some. The table has under 35,000 clones, roughly 90% seen once. The germline CDR1 and CDR2 sequences are MRHNA and SNTAGT. Trimming removed 0 bases at V and 4 bases at J, with 8 bases between. CDR3 length: 14 amino acids. Source: CD8+ T cells from peripheral blood mononuclear cells, taken in the second trimester of pregnancy. This TCR was recovered from a female donor with multiple sclerosis, enrolled in a pregnancy study. V usage is TRBV6-4 and J usage is TRBJ2-3; tentative D call: TRBD2 (5 bases). The CDR3: CASSDSVGADTQYF. CDR3 nucleotides: TGTGCCAGCAGTGACTCGGTGGGAGCAGATACGCAGTATTTT.